The 13 T cell receptor beta chains below all came from one sample that was sequenced in a study of T cells after posttransplantation cyclophosphamide. Using immunoSEQ multiplex PCR, the repertoire was profiled, and TCRdb retains in-frame clones only, with some absent. The sample includes approximately 23,000 clones, 86% seen only once; the top ten take around 6.6%. The sequenced sample was PBMCs. These receptors all come from a woman aged 60-70 years with a blood cancer, CMV-positive, and with a related stem cell donor.

This clone is medium-sized (0.01 to 0.1%) within its sample. The J gene is TRBJ2-1, the V gene TRBV6-5; TRBD2 might be the D (5 bases). The CDR3 is made up of 11 amino acids. V gave up 6 bases and J gave up 10 bases, with 10 bases separating them. Germline V lookup: CDR1 MNHEY, CDR2 SVGAGI. CDR3 amino acids: CASSRGTEQFF. CDR3 DNA sequence: TGTGCCAGCAGCCGGGGAACAGAGCAGTTCTTC.

V usage is TRBV19 and J usage is TRBJ1-3; tentatively, D is TRBD1 (6 bases). CDR1 and CDR2 (germline): LNHDA, SQIVND (reference sequence). The CDR3 has 13 amino acids. V gave up 9 bases and J gave up 8 bases, with 17 bases separating them. The CDR3 spells CASSLWGRDTIYF. The CDR3 nucleotides read TGTGCCAGCAGTCTCTGGGGGCGAGACACCATATATTTT.

The V and J genes are TRBV7-8 and TRBJ2-1, with D hard to call. The CDR3 is 15 residues long. V was shortened by 1 base and J by 2 bases, with 9 bases between the two germline ends. From germline, CDR1 is SGHVS and CDR2 FQNEAQ. In DNA form, the CDR3 reads TGTGCCAGCAGCTTAGTTGCGTCCCCCTACAATGAGCAGTTCTTC. Protein: CASSLVASPYNEQFF.

The gene calls are TRBV5-1 and TRBJ2-4, with 10 positions matching TRBD2. This CDR3 spans 17 amino acids. The J segment lost 6 bases and the V segment lost 2 bases, leaving 11 bases of the junction unmatched. Germline CDR1 is SGHRS and CDR2 is YFSETQ. The CDR3 region is CASSLGGAGGATNIQYF. The CDR3 nucleotides are TGCGCCAGCAGCTTAGGAGGAGCGGGGGGGGCGACAAACATTCAGTACTTC.

The gene calls are TRBV2 and TRBJ2-7, with a possible D match to TRBD2 (5 bases). The V gene's germline CDR1 is SNHLY and CDR2 FYNNEI. The CDR3 extends over 14 amino acids. V lost 6 bases and J 2 bases, leaving 14 bases between the germline ends. The chain's CDR3 is CASRPEPEAYEQYF. The CDR3 bases are TGTGCCAGCAGACCCGAACCGGAGGCCTACGAGCAGTACTTC.

V usage is TRBV5-6 and J usage is TRBJ2-6; no reliable D call. Germline CDR1 SGHDT, CDR2 YYEEEE. This CDR3 is built from 16 residues. V lost 0 bases to trimming and J lost 4 bases, with 11 bases between them. The CDR3 sequence: CASSLVAVPGANVLTF. CDR3 in DNA: TGTGCCAGCAGCTTGGTTGCGGTCCCAGGGGCCAACGTCCTGACTTTC.

This clone occurred once. The V gene is TRBV29-1, the J gene TRBJ1-1; D not certain. The CDR3 runs to 10 residues. Germline CDR1 and CDR2: SQVTM and ANQGSEA. The CDR3 loop is CSGDRGEAFF. CDR3 nucleotides: TGCAGTGGAGATCGGGGTGAAGCTTTCTTT.

The V gene is TRBV11-2, the J gene TRBJ2-1; 9 bases fit TRBD2. The junction had 9 bases not matched to a gene; V was cut back by 5 bases and J by 7 bases. The CDR3 is 15 amino acids. The V gene's germline CDR1 is SGHAT and CDR2 FQNNGV. The chain's CDR3 is CASSGLRREGNEQFF. In DNA form, the CDR3 reads TGTGCCAGCAGCGGCCTTCGGCGGGAGGGAAATGAGCAGTTCTTC.

The chain uses TRBV30 and TRBJ1-5, with unresolved D. This CDR3 has 16 amino acids. Germline V gene sequence: CDR1 GTSNPN, CDR2 SVGIG (reference sequence). V was clipped by 0 bases and J by 1 base, with 13 bases between them. The CDR3 coding sequence is TGTGCCTGGAGTGTACGCGGGGTTTCCAGCAATCAGCCCCAGCATTTT. It encodes CAWSVRGVSSNQPQHF. Drawing the rest from reference TRBV30 and TRBJ1-5, the complete variable domain is SQTIHQWPATLVQPVGSPLSLECTVEGTSNPNLYWYRQAAGRGLQLLFYSVGIGQISSEVPQNLSASRPQDRQFILSSKKLLLSDSGFYLCAWSVRGVSSNQPQHFGDGTRLSIL.

This sequence joins TRBV4-1 and TRBJ2-2, with D possibly matching TRBD2 (6 bases). Deletions cut 5 bases from V and 2 bases from J, with 9 bases between. The V gene's germline CDR1 is MGHRA and CDR2 YSYEKL. The CDR3 totals 14 residues. The CDR3 nucleotides read TGCGCCAGCAGCATAGGACTAAACACCGGGGAGCTGTTTTTT. This translates into CASSIGLNTGELFF.

V usage is TRBV18 and J usage is TRBJ2-4, with D possibly TRBD1 on 6 matching bases. Germline V CDR1 and CDR2: KGHSH, LQKENI. V was clipped by 5 bases and J by 4 bases, with 9 bases between them. CDR3 length: 13 residues. DNA for the CDR3: TGTGCCAGCTCATCCCAGGGGAAAAACATTCAGTACTTC. Translating it yields CASSSQGKNIQYF.

The gene calls are TRBV5-6 and TRBJ1-2, with D uncertain. The CDR3 has 13 residues. Germline lookup yields CDR1 SGHDT and CDR2 YYEEEE. V was clipped by 1 base and J by 4 bases, with 8 bases between them. CDR3 amino acids: CASSLSAAYGYTF. CDR3 DNA sequence: TGTGCCAGCAGCTTGTCCGCGGCCTATGGCTACACCTTC.

This sequence joins TRBV20-1 and TRBJ2-5; D call uncertain. The end of the DNA is better explained by TRBJ2-7, so the J call may be wrong. The CDR3 consists of 11 residues. The V gene's germline CDR1 is DFQATT and CDR2 SNEGSKA (reference sequence). In DNA, the CDR3 is TGCAGCGCTTCTAGATTCTACGAGCAGTACTTC. Amino acids: CSASRFYEQYF.